These 18 T cell receptor beta chains were all obtained from the same sample, sequenced in a study of T cell repertoires in cytomegalovirus infection. Their specific antigens are unknown. TCRdb itself ran the reads through MiXCR, one entry per CDR3 protein. This table has approximately 100,000 distinct CDR3 sequences, about 30% appearing once. The sample in question was CD8+ T cells from cultured PBMCs, obtained from culture after CMV antigen stimulation. Every receptor here comes from a human donor in good health (CMV status not recorded). Some clones in this sample may be carry-over from other donors' samples.

This clonotype appeared a few times. The CDR3 loop is CASSFTGDGTEAFF. DNA for the CDR3: TGTGCCAGCAGTTTTACAGGGGATGGGACTGAAGCTTTCTTT. This chain links TRBV27 with TRBJ1-1; TRBD1 agrees at 7 bases. Trimming took 3 bases from V and 5 from J; bases not matched to a gene: 6. CDR3 length equals 14 residues. Germline V gene sequence: CDR1 MNHEY, CDR2 SMNVEV (reference sequence).

The V call is TRBV24-1, the J call TRBJ2-1; 10 nucleotides line up with TRBD1. CDR1 is KGHDR, CDR2 SFDVKD, per germline. The CDR3 consists of 17 residues. With V trimmed by 0 bases and J by 7 bases, 8 bases remained unmatched. CDR3 nucleotides: TGTGCCACCAGTGATTTGCCCGGGACAGGGGTTGGTAATGAGCAGTTCTTC. Its protein is CATSDLPGTGVGNEQFF.

This clonotype was observed a handful of times. The chain is built from TRBV12-3 or TRBV12-4 and TRBJ1-4; perhaps TRBD1 as D (5 bases). Trimming removed 4 bases from V and 8 bases from J, with 17 bases in between. The CDR3 consists of 15 residues. The CDR3 coding sequence is TGTGCCAGCAGTTCGGCGGGACTTTACGGGGAAAAACTGTTTTTT. As protein: CASSSAGLYGEKLFF.

The chain employs TRBV12-3 or TRBV12-4 and TRBJ1-5, with TRBD1 matching 8 bases. J gave up 10 bases and V 3 bases, and 8 bases lay outside the gene matches. This CDR3 region has 14 residues. CDR3 loop: CASSFTTGVDPQHF. DNA of the CDR3: TGTGCCAGCAGTTTCACGACAGGGGTTGATCCCCAGCATTTT.

This clonotype was seen only a few times. The rearrangement links TRBV28 to TRBJ2-3, with 7 bases lining up with TRBD1. Germline V gives CDR1 MDHEN, CDR2 SYDVKM. V shed 6 bases and J 4 bases; nucleotides not matched to a gene: 4. The CDR3 totals 13 residues. CDR3 DNA sequence: TGTGCCAGCAGCGACAGGGAATCAGATACGCAGTATTTT. Translating it yields CASSDRESDTQYF.

This clonotype was counted between two and nine times. The rearrangement joins TRBV7-9 to TRBJ1-4; the D gene is possibly TRBD1 (5 bases). Germline V gene lookup returns CDR1 SEHNR and CDR2 FQNEAQ (reference sequence). Trimming pared 0 bases from V and 8 bases from J, leaving 10 bases between. The length of the CDR3 is 14 residues. The CDR3 here is CASSLAQGREKLFF. CDR3 nucleotide sequence: TGTGCCAGCAGCTTAGCGCAGGGTCGGGAAAAACTGTTTTTT. The full variable domain, completed using reference TRBV7-9 and TRBJ1-4, is DTGVSQNPRHKITKRGQNVTFRCDPISEHNRLYWYRQTLGQGPEFLTYFQNEAQLEKSRLLSDRFSAERPKGSFSTLEIQRTEQGDSAMYLCASSLAQGREKLFFGSGTQLSVL.

This chain connects TRBV5-1 to TRBJ2-1, with TRBD2 matching over 7 bases. This CDR3 spans 17 amino acids. CDR1 and CDR2 from the germline V gene are SGHRS and YFSETQ. J was trimmed by 6 bases and V by 3 bases; bases with no gene match: 15. The CDR3 nucleotides are TGCGCCAGCAGCTGGCCCGTAGGACTAGGAAATTCCAATGAGCAGTTCTTC. The encoded protein is CASSWPVGLGNSNEQFF.

This clonotype was observed a handful of times. The genes are TRBV30 and TRBJ2-7; no clear D gene. Trimming shortened V by 1 base and J by 0 bases, and 4 bases separated the two germline ends. Germline loops: CDR1 GTSNPN, CDR2 SVGIG (reference sequence). The CDR3 extends over 12 amino acids. CDR3 amino acids: CAWSESSYEQYF. In DNA form, the CDR3 reads TGTGCCTGGAGTGAGAGCTCCTACGAGCAGTACTTC.

In the case of this clonotype: Being one base from a much bigger clone, this may be a read error. The CDR3 DNA is TGTGCCAGCAGTTCGGTGGCGGGGGGCGGCAATCAGCCCCAGCATTTT. This encodes CASSSVAGGGNQPQHF. The V and J genes are TRBV27 and TRBJ1-5; weak D call: TRBD1 (6 bases). Per the germline V gene, CDR1 is MNHEY and CDR2 is SMNVEV (reference sequence). The CDR3 has 16 residues. V lost 4 bases to trimming and J lost 2 bases, with 15 bases between them.

The chain employs TRBV19 and TRBJ2-7; D is unclear. The V end lost 1 base, the J end lost 4 bases, and 8 bases lay between the germline ends. The length of the CDR3 is 13 residues. Germline loops: CDR1 LNHDA, CDR2 SQIVND (reference sequence). CDR3 nucleotide sequence: TGTGCCAGTAGTATAGGAAGCATGTACGAGCAGTACTTC. Translated, it gives CASSIGSMYEQYF. The entire variable domain, with the rest obtained from reference TRBV19 and TRBJ2-7, is as follows: DGGITQSPKYLFRKEGQNVTLSCEQNLNHDAMYWYRQDPGQGLRLIYYSQIVNDFQKGDIAEGYSVSREKKESFPLTVTSAQKNPTAFYLCASSIGSMYEQYFGPGTRLTVT.

This clonotype showed up many times. The chain joins TRBV15 to TRBJ2-3, with 12 bases that match TRBD2. The V and J ends lost 4 bases and 6 bases, in that order; junction bases with no gene match: 5. The germline CDR1 and CDR2 sequences are LNHNV and YYDKDF (reference sequence). This CDR3 is built from 15 residues. CDR3 protein: CATSKSLAGGDTQYF. CDR3 in DNA: TGTGCCACCAGCAAATCCCTAGCGGGGGGGGATACGCAGTATTTT.

In this sample, this clonotype turned up once. The V gene is TRBV20-1, the J gene TRBJ2-7; D is uncertain. There are 14 residues in the CDR3. Trimming took off 5 bases at V and 3 bases at J, with 17 bases between the two ends. CDR1 and CDR2 from the germline V gene are DFQATT and SNEGSKA (reference sequence). The CDR3, as DNA: TGCAGTGCTTACGACAAAGGTGATATCTACGAGCAGTACTTC. It translates to CSAYDKGDIYEQYF.

In this sample, this clonotype turned up many times. V usage is TRBV20-1 and J usage is TRBJ2-5; 7 nucleotides agree with TRBD2. CDR1 and CDR2 (germline): DFQATT, SNEGSKA (reference sequence). The ends lost 5 bases at V and 0 bases at J; junction bases unmatched: 3. The CDR3 loop spans 13 amino acids. The CDR3 DNA follows: TGCAGTGCTGGGGACTATAACCAAGAGACCCAGTACTTC. Translation gives CSAGDYNQETQYF.

This clonotype was counted a few times. The chain is built from TRBV27 and TRBJ1-1; TRBD1 matches 7 bases. There are 14 residues in the CDR3. After removal of 5 bases from V and 4 bases from J, the junction contained 7 bases not matched to a gene. Germline-derived CDR1 and CDR2 are MNHEY and SMNVEV (reference sequence). CDR3 loop: CASSHRGTGTEAFF. Written as DNA, the CDR3 is TGTGCCAGCAGTCACAGGGGAACGGGCACTGAAGCTTTCTTT.

This clonotype has just a few counts. This rearrangement joins TRBV20-1 to TRBJ1-2; TRBD1 might be the D (6 bases). CDR3 length equals 16 residues. The V end was cut by 5 bases, the J end by 6 bases, with 25 bases between. Germline CDR1 reads DFQATT; CDR2 reads SNEGSKA (reference sequence). The CDR3 DNA reads TGCAGTGCTCTCGACCCGACAGGTCCGACGACTGATGGCTACACCTTC. Translating it yields CSALDPTGPTTDGYTF.

A note on this clonotype: Given a much more abundant clone one base away, this may be a read error. This rearrangement joins TRBV15 to TRBJ2-3; the D is unclear. From germline, CDR1 is LNHNV and CDR2 YYDKDF (reference sequence). This CDR3 is built from 13 residues. CDR3 sequence: CAASRRTGDTQYF. The DNA for the CDR3 is TGTGCCGCCAGCAGAAGAACCGGGGATACGCAGTATTTT. Complete variable domain (other parts from reference TRBV15 and TRBJ2-3): DAMVIQNPRYQVTQFGKPVTLSCSQTLNHNVMYWYQQKSSQAPKLLFHYYDKDFNNEADTPDNFQSRRPNTSFCFLDIRSPGLGDTAMYLCAASRRTGDTQYFGPGTRLTVL.

The gene calls are TRBV18 and TRBJ1-2; D unclear. This CDR3 region has 14 residues. Deletions cut 3 bases from V and 0 bases from J, with 8 bases between. Germline CDR1 is KGHSH and CDR2 is LQKENI. CDR3 DNA: TGTGCCAGCTCACCGGACCTAACTAACTATGGCTACACCTTC. Translated, it gives CASSPDLTNYGYTF.

The J gene is TRBJ1-4, the V gene TRBV25-1, with 9 bases lining up with TRBD1. Trimming at V came to 3 bases and at J to 3 bases, leaving 5 bases not matched to a gene. Germline values: CDR1 MGHDK, CDR2 SYGVNS. The CDR3 runs 16 residues. DNA for the CDR3: TGTGCCAGCAGTGAGGGAACAGGGGGCCCTAATGAAAAACTGTTTTTT. It translates to CASSEGTGGPNEKLFF.